The entry that follows covers one T cell receptor (beta chain) sequence. This record comes from a study of cytomegalovirus exposure and HLA in healthy donors. The CDR3 runs to 16 residues. Germline V lookup: CDR1 KGHSH, CDR2 LQKENI. Trimming left V 5 bases short and J 4 bases short, with 20 bases between. Use of 60 Vbeta and 13 Jbeta primers characterized the PCR. Libraries were prepared by immunoSEQ multiplex PCR; TCRdb keeps only in-frame clonotypes and omits some of them. The table shows over 130,000 clones, with around three fifths occurring only once. The sample taken for sequencing was PBMCs. The source of this sequence is a male donor in good health and CMV-seronegative. The rearrangement links TRBV18 to TRBJ1-1; perhaps TRBD1 as D (6 bases). The CDR3 sequence: CASSTSSDMGATEAFF. Here the CDR3 DNA reads TGTGCCAGCTCAACATCTTCCGACATGGGGGCCACTGAAGCTTTCTTT.